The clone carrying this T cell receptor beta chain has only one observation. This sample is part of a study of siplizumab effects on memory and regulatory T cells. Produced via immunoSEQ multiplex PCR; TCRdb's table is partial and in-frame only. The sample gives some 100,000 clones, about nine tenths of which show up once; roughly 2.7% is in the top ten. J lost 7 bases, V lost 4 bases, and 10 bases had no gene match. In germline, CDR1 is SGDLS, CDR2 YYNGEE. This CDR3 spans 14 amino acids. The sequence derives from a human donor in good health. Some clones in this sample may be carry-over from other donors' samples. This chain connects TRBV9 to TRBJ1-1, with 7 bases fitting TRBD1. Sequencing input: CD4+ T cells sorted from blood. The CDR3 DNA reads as TGTGCCAGCAGCCGGAACCGGGACAGCGGTGAAGCTTTCTTT. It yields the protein CASSRNRDSGEAFF.